A selection of T cell receptor beta chains follows, all from one sample in a study of OX40 agonist ivuxolimab in advanced cancers. Generated by immunoSEQ multiplex PCR, the TCRdb table keeps only in-frame clones and is missing some. Among under 70,000 clones, just over 85% were seen once, and the ten largest hold more than 0.9%. Here the sequenced sample was CD4+ or CD8+ T cells sorted from blood, taken in a trial of the OX40 agonist ivuxolimab. The receptor source for this set is an adult with an advanced solid tumor such as melanoma, head and neck, liver or kidney cancer. The CDR3 runs from the conserved cysteine through the conserved F or W. A D gene is named only where the DNA matches it firmly. The size field is filled for only some rows; it gives once, few, many or a size class.

j_call clone_size v_call d_call cdr3_aa cdr3_nt
TRBJ1-3 NA TRBV30 TRBD1 CAWSLTRDRGWNTIYF TGTGCCTGGAGTTTAACCCGGGACAGGGGCTGGAACACCATATATTTT
TRBJ2-3 NA TRBV28 NA CASSFRVSPDTQYF TGTGCCAGCAGTTTCAGGGTCTCGCCAGATACGCAGTATTTT
TRBJ1-4 NA TRBV6-5 NA CASSYGEGHNEKLFF TGTGCCAGCAGTTACGGTGAGGGGCATAATGAAAAACTGTTTTTT
TRBJ1-5 NA TRBV7-9 NA CASSLVSENQPQHF TGTGCCAGCAGCTTAGTGTCAGAAAATCAGCCCCAGCATTTT
TRBJ1-4 few TRBV19 NA CASTHSATNEKLFF TGTGCCAGTACCCACAGTGCAACTAATGAAAAACTGTTTTTT
TRBJ1-1 few TRBV2 TRBD1 CASSSQGDMNTEAFF TGTGCCAGCAGTTCTCAGGGGGACATGAACACTGAAGCTTTCTTT
TRBJ1-4 NA TRBV28 TRBD1 CASSLDRGLREKLFF TGTGCCAGCAGTCTAGACAGGGGGCTCCGGGAAAAACTGTTTTTT
TRBJ2-1 NA TRBV6-6 TRBD2 CASNVAGGPNEQFF TGTGCCAGCAATGTAGCGGGAGGCCCCAATGAGCAGTTCTTC
TRBJ2-3 once TRBV27 NA CASSLDRSTDTQYF TGTGCCAGCAGTCTCGACAGAAGCACAGATACGCAGTATTTT
TRBJ1-6 NA TRBV5-6 NA CASSLGGKWSPLHF TGTGCCAGCAGCTTGGGGGGGAAATGGTCACCCCTCCACTTT
TRBJ2-7 few TRBV19 TRBD2 CASSVLAGGYEQYF TGTGCCAGTAGTGTTTTGGCGGGAGGCTACGAGCAGTACTTC
TRBJ2-1 NA TRBV5-1 TRBD2 CASSLRASGVYNEQFF TGCGCCAGCAGCTTGAGGGCTAGCGGAGTGTACAATGAGCAGTTCTTC
TRBJ1-6 NA TRBV7-8 NA CASSFSASNNSPLHF TGTGCCAGCAGCTTTTCGGCCAGCAATAATTCACCCCTCCACTTT
TRBJ2-1 NA TRBV21-1 NA CARVPDNEQFF TGTGCGAGAGTCCCGGACAATGAGCAGTTCTTC
TRBJ2-1 NA TRBV30 TRBD2 CASKISTSGRFNEQFF TGTGCCTCCAAAATTTCAACTAGCGGGAGGTTCAATGAGCAGTTCTTC
TRBJ2-5 NA TRBV5-5 NA CASSWGRAGQETQYF TGTGCCAGCAGCTGGGGCAGGGCGGGCCAAGAGACCCAGTACTTC
TRBJ2-3 once TRBV28 TRBD2 CASSLSGLAGVMGTDTQYF TGTGCCAGCAGTCTTTCGGGACTAGCGGGAGTCATGGGCACAGATACGCAGTATTTT
TRBJ2-3 once TRBV5-1 NA CASSPGTTDTQYF TGCGCCAGCAGCCCGGGAACCACAGATACGCAGTATTTT
TRBJ1-1 few TRBV2 NA CASRTATGLEAFF TGTGCCAGTCGGACAGCCACCGGGCTCGAAGCTTTCTTT
TRBJ2-1 once TRBV30 NA CAWTTGSSYNEQFF TGTGCCTGGACTACGGGTAGCTCCTACAATGAGCAGTTCTTC
TRBJ1-2 NA TRBV6-5 NA CASSPTALANYGYTF TGTGCCAGCAGCCCTACAGCGTTAGCTAACTATGGCTACACCTTC
TRBJ2-7 NA TRBV9 NA CASSVDLQGTYEQYF TGTGCCAGCAGCGTAGACTTACAGGGTACCTACGAGCAGTACTTC
TRBJ2-1 NA TRBV5-6 TRBD2 CASSARLLAGGYNEQFF TGTGCCAGCAGCGCCCGACTGCTAGCGGGGGGTTACAATGAGCAGTTCTTC